The rows below give T cell receptor beta chains drawn from one sample of a study of CD4 T cells in relation to SARS-CoV-2 and coronaviruses. Profiling relied on immunoSEQ multiplex PCR, and the TCRdb table lists in-frame clones only, not all of them. The table lists 9,500 to 15,000 clones, approximately 69% of them singletons. The antigens for these receptors are not known. Sequences were obtained from CD4+ T cells from PBMCs, cultured in vitro. The receptors shown here come from a human donor in good health. Each CDR3 is given with its conserved first and last residue. D genes are given only for firm matches. Not every row has a clone size; where given, it reads once, few, many or a size class.

CDR3 protein: CASSLGTADSYEQYF; CDR3 DNA: TGTGCCAGCAGCCTCGGGACAGCGGACTCCTACGAGCAGTACTTC; D gene: TRBD1; J gene: TRBJ2-7; V gene: TRBV5-8; clone size: few
CDR3 protein: CASSPQSSGANVLTF; CDR3 DNA: TGTGCCAGTAGTCCCCAGAGCTCTGGGGCCAACGTCCTGACTTTC; D gene: NA; J gene: TRBJ2-6; V gene: TRBV19; clone size: NA
CDR3 protein: CSASPGTVISNYGYTF; CDR3 DNA: TGCAGTGCCAGTCCCGGGACGGTAATTTCTAACTATGGCTACACCTTC; D gene: NA; J gene: TRBJ1-2; V gene: TRBV20-1; clone size: NA
CDR3 protein: CAWSDGDGTSAYTF; CDR3 DNA: TGTGCCTGGAGCGACGGGGACGGGACTTCGGCCTACACCTTC; D gene: NA; J gene: TRBJ1-2; V gene: TRBV30; clone size: NA
CDR3 protein: CASSLSSARGTDTQYF; CDR3 DNA: TGTGCCAGCAGCCTTTCTAGCGCACGGGGTACAGATACGCAGTATTTT; D gene: NA; J gene: TRBJ2-3; V gene: TRBV7-3; clone size: once
CDR3 protein: CASSLTPSQGRGHYEQYF; CDR3 DNA: TGTGCCAGCAGTTTAACCCCCTCTCAGGGCCGCGGACACTACGAGCAGTACTTC; D gene: NA; J gene: TRBJ2-7; V gene: TRBV27; clone size: once
CDR3 protein: CASKLGDSGNTIYF; CDR3 DNA: TGTGCCAGCAAACTCGGGGACAGTGGAAACACCATATATTTT; D gene: TRBD1; J gene: TRBJ1-3; V gene: TRBV6-5; clone size: NA
CDR3 protein: CASSQNGQGGSDTQYF; CDR3 DNA: TGCGCCAGCAGCCAAAACGGACAGGGGGGATCAGATACGCAGTATTTT; D gene: TRBD1; J gene: TRBJ2-3; V gene: TRBV5-1; clone size: once
CDR3 protein: CASSTSHRQGRGSGANVLTF; CDR3 DNA: TGTGCCAGCAGCACCTCCCATAGACAGGGTAGGGGCTCTGGGGCCAACGTCCTGACTTTC; D gene: NA; J gene: TRBJ2-6; V gene: TRBV21-1; clone size: NA
CDR3 protein: CASRGTANTEAFF; CDR3 DNA: TGTGCCAGCAGGGGGACAGCGAACACTGAAGCTTTCTTT; D gene: TRBD1; J gene: TRBJ1-1; V gene: TRBV12-3/TRBV12-4; clone size: NA
CDR3 protein: CASSVSGSGGGVSYNEQFF; CDR3 DNA: TGTGCCAGCAGCGTAAGTGGGTCAGGGGGCGGGGTATCCTACAATGAGCAGTTCTTC; D gene: TRBD1; J gene: TRBJ2-1; V gene: TRBV9; clone size: NA
CDR3 protein: CASSLGPTSSYEQYF; CDR3 DNA: TGTGCCAGCAGCTTAGGCCCTACAAGCTCCTACGAGCAGTACTTC; D gene: NA; J gene: TRBJ2-7; V gene: TRBV7-6; clone size: few
CDR3 protein: CATSDLQGAEAFF; CDR3 DNA: TGTGCCACCAGTGACCTCCAAGGGGCTGAAGCTTTCTTT; D gene: NA; J gene: TRBJ1-1; V gene: TRBV24-1; clone size: once
CDR3 protein: CASSFQLQRRNEQFF; CDR3 DNA: TGTGCCAGCAGCTTTCAGCTTCAGAGGCGGAATGAGCAGTTCTTC; D gene: NA; J gene: TRBJ2-1; V gene: TRBV7-3; clone size: once
CDR3 protein: CASRDRDKNNEQFF; CDR3 DNA: TGTGCCAGCAGGGACCGGGACAAAAACAATGAGCAGTTCTTC; D gene: NA; J gene: TRBJ2-1; V gene: TRBV2; clone size: NA
CDR3 protein: CASSLTGEKGTEAFF; CDR3 DNA: TGCGCCAGCAGCTTGACAGGGGAGAAGGGGACTGAAGCTTTCTTT; D gene: TRBD1; J gene: TRBJ1-1; V gene: TRBV5-1; clone size: NA
CDR3 protein: CASSLEQGPYEQYF; CDR3 DNA: TGTGCCAGCAGCTTAGAACAGGGGCCCTACGAGCAGTACTTC; D gene: TRBD1; J gene: TRBJ2-7; V gene: TRBV11-2; clone size: NA
CDR3 protein: CASSYAVAGYQETQYF; CDR3 DNA: TGTGCCAGCAGTTACGCGGTGGCAGGCTATCAAGAGACCCAGTACTTC; D gene: NA; J gene: TRBJ2-5; V gene: TRBV6-5; clone size: NA
CDR3 protein: CASSLGPIQETQYF; CDR3 DNA: TGTGCCAGCAGCTTAGGACCGATCCAAGAGACCCAGTACTTC; D gene: NA; J gene: TRBJ2-5; V gene: TRBV11-2; clone size: NA
CDR3 protein: CASSVGLTDTFSGANVLTF; CDR3 DNA: TGTGCCAGCAGCGTTGGTCTTACGGACACCTTTTCTGGGGCCAACGTCCTGACTTTC; D gene: NA; J gene: TRBJ2-6; V gene: TRBV9; clone size: NA
CDR3 protein: CASATGPQETQYF; CDR3 DNA: TGTGCCAGTGCCACAGGGCCACAAGAGACCCAGTACTTC; D gene: NA; J gene: TRBJ2-5; V gene: TRBV19; clone size: NA
CDR3 protein: CAWSSSAGTYNEQFF; CDR3 DNA: TGTGCCTGGAGTAGTAGCGCGGGGACCTACAATGAGCAGTTCTTC; D gene: NA; J gene: TRBJ2-1; V gene: TRBV30; clone size: NA
CDR3 protein: CASSYPAGAEQFF; CDR3 DNA: TGTGCCAGCAGTTACCCCGCGGGGGCGGAGCAGTTCTTC; D gene: NA; J gene: TRBJ2-1; V gene: TRBV6-5; clone size: once
CDR3 protein: CASSPGGLGANNEQFF; CDR3 DNA: TGTGCCAGCTCTCCTGGGGGACTAGGAGCAAACAATGAGCAGTTCTTC; D gene: TRBD2; J gene: TRBJ2-1; V gene: TRBV18; clone size: NA
CDR3 protein: CASSTTGGTITDTQYF; CDR3 DNA: TGTGCCAGTAGTACTACAGGGGGCACAATAACAGATACGCAGTATTTT; D gene: TRBD1; J gene: TRBJ2-3; V gene: TRBV19; clone size: NA
CDR3 protein: CASRTTRDTEAFF; CDR3 DNA: TGTGCCAGTCGGACGACCCGGGATACTGAAGCTTTCTTT; D gene: NA; J gene: TRBJ1-1; V gene: TRBV19; clone size: NA
CDR3 protein: CASPGRQAKNIQYF; CDR3 DNA: TGTGCCTCCCCCGGGCGGCAAGCCAAAAACATTCAGTACTTC; D gene: NA; J gene: TRBJ2-4; V gene: TRBV30; clone size: NA
CDR3 protein: CASSRGDRTYLNYGYTF; CDR3 DNA: TGTGCCAGCAGCCGGGGGGACAGAACCTACCTTAACTATGGCTACACCTTC; D gene: TRBD1; J gene: TRBJ1-2; V gene: TRBV7-2; clone size: NA
CDR3 protein: CASSPLGGVRYLHF; CDR3 DNA: TGCGCCAGCAGCCCGTTGGGCGGGGTACGGTACCTCCACTTT; D gene: NA; J gene: TRBJ1-6; V gene: TRBV4-1; clone size: NA
CDR3 protein: CASSSDRGRRETQYF; CDR3 DNA: TGTGCCAGCAGTTCGGACAGGGGTCGTAGAGAGACCCAGTACTTC; D gene: TRBD1; J gene: TRBJ2-5; V gene: TRBV27; clone size: medium-sized
CDR3 protein: CASNPGLGYYEQYF; CDR3 DNA: TGTGCCAGCAATCCGGGCCTTGGATACTACGAGCAGTACTTC; D gene: NA; J gene: TRBJ2-7; V gene: TRBV28; clone size: NA
CDR3 protein: CASGAFETQYF; CDR3 DNA: TGTGCCAGCGGGGCATTTGAGACCCAGTACTTC; D gene: NA; J gene: TRBJ2-5; V gene: TRBV2; clone size: NA
CDR3 protein: CASRRSAENEQFF; CDR3 DNA: TGCGCCAGCAGACGCTCTGCCGAAAATGAGCAGTTCTTC; D gene: NA; J gene: TRBJ2-1; V gene: TRBV5-1; clone size: NA
CDR3 protein: CASKKGGADTEAFF; CDR3 DNA: TGTGCCAGCAAAAAAGGAGGGGCGGACACTGAAGCTTTCTTT; D gene: NA; J gene: TRBJ1-1; V gene: TRBV6-5; clone size: NA
CDR3 protein: CAISESAGAGSYEQYF; CDR3 DNA: TGTGCCATCAGTGAGTCGGCAGGGGCAGGGAGCTACGAGCAGTACTTC; D gene: NA; J gene: TRBJ2-7; V gene: TRBV10-3; clone size: few
CDR3 protein: CASSQDISNTVNTEAFF; CDR3 DNA: TGCGCCAGCAGCCAAGATATCTCCAATACGGTGAACACTGAAGCTTTCTTT; D gene: NA; J gene: TRBJ1-1; V gene: TRBV4-1; clone size: few
CDR3 protein: CASSPDRGLHNEQFF; CDR3 DNA: TGTGCCAGCAGTCCGGACAGGGGGCTTCACAATGAGCAGTTCTTC; D gene: TRBD1; J gene: TRBJ2-1; V gene: TRBV7-2; clone size: NA
CDR3 protein: CAISEASGRQNEQFF; CDR3 DNA: TGTGCCATCAGTGAGGCTAGCGGGAGGCAGAATGAGCAGTTCTTC; D gene: TRBD2; J gene: TRBJ2-1; V gene: TRBV10-3; clone size: NA
CDR3 protein: CASGPITDSYEQYF; CDR3 DNA: TGTGCCAGCGGCCCGATAACAGATTCCTACGAGCAGTACTTC; D gene: NA; J gene: TRBJ2-7; V gene: TRBV7-9; clone size: NA
CDR3 protein: CASSLGQQPGNSPLHF; CDR3 DNA: TGCGCCAGCAGCTTGGGACAGCAACCGGGGAATTCACCCCTCCACTTT; D gene: NA; J gene: TRBJ1-6; V gene: TRBV5-1; clone size: NA
CDR3 protein: CASSLGQNLNYGYTF; CDR3 DNA: TGTGCCAGCAGCTTAGGACAGAACCTTAACTATGGCTACACCTTC; D gene: NA; J gene: TRBJ1-2; V gene: TRBV7-9; clone size: NA
CDR3 protein: CASSFDRGTEAFF; CDR3 DNA: TGCGCCAGCAGTTTTGACAGGGGCACTGAAGCTTTCTTT; D gene: TRBD1; J gene: TRBJ1-1; V gene: TRBV10-2; clone size: once
CDR3 protein: CASSPSQREGQYEQYF; CDR3 DNA: TGCGCCAGCAGCCCGTCCCAGCGGGAGGGCCAATACGAGCAGTACTTC; D gene: TRBD2; J gene: TRBJ2-7; V gene: TRBV4-1; clone size: few
CDR3 protein: CASKSGSGANVLTF; CDR3 DNA: TGTGCCAGCAAGTCCGGCTCTGGGGCCAACGTCCTGACTTTC; D gene: NA; J gene: TRBJ2-6; V gene: TRBV7-9; clone size: NA
CDR3 protein: CASSFADRGNWGDTEAFF; CDR3 DNA: TGTGCCAGCAGCTTCGCAGACAGGGGGAACTGGGGGGACACTGAAGCTTTCTTT; D gene: TRBD1; J gene: TRBJ1-1; V gene: TRBV7-2; clone size: once
CDR3 protein: CASSEEGSGQGFNQPQHF; CDR3 DNA: TGTGCCAGCAGTGAAGAGGGTTCAGGACAGGGCTTCAATCAGCCCCAGCATTTT; D gene: TRBD1; J gene: TRBJ1-5; V gene: TRBV6-1; clone size: NA
CDR3 protein: CASRLAGVYEQYF; CDR3 DNA: TGTGCCAGTCGACTAGCGGGAGTCTACGAGCAGTACTTC; D gene: TRBD2; J gene: TRBJ2-7; V gene: TRBV11-2; clone size: NA
CDR3 protein: CASSLGAANTEAFF; CDR3 DNA: TGTGCCAGCAGCTTAGGGGCCGCGAACACTGAAGCTTTCTTT; D gene: NA; J gene: TRBJ1-1; V gene: TRBV7-2; clone size: few
CDR3 protein: CASSLEQGGRDTQYF; CDR3 DNA: TGTGCCAGCAGCTTGGAACAGGGAGGCCGGGATACGCAGTATTTT; D gene: NA; J gene: TRBJ2-3; V gene: TRBV5-8; clone size: few
CDR3 protein: CAWSLGDSPYGYTF; CDR3 DNA: TGTGCCTGGAGTCTTGGGGACAGCCCCTATGGCTACACCTTC; D gene: TRBD1; J gene: TRBJ1-2; V gene: TRBV30; clone size: once
CDR3 protein: CASSLQAADTQYF; CDR3 DNA: TGTGCCAGCAGCTTACAGGCCGCGGATACGCAGTATTTT; D gene: NA; J gene: TRBJ2-3; V gene: TRBV11-3; clone size: NA
CDR3 protein: CASSFAGSSNTGELFF; CDR3 DNA: TGTGCCAGCAGCTTCGCGGGGTCCTCGAACACCGGGGAGCTGTTTTTT; D gene: NA; J gene: TRBJ2-2; V gene: TRBV7-9; clone size: few
CDR3 protein: CASSTPGRHGYTF; CDR3 DNA: TGTGCCAGCAGTACACCAGGGAGGCATGGCTACACCTTC; D gene: NA; J gene: TRBJ1-2; V gene: TRBV12-3/TRBV12-4; clone size: NA